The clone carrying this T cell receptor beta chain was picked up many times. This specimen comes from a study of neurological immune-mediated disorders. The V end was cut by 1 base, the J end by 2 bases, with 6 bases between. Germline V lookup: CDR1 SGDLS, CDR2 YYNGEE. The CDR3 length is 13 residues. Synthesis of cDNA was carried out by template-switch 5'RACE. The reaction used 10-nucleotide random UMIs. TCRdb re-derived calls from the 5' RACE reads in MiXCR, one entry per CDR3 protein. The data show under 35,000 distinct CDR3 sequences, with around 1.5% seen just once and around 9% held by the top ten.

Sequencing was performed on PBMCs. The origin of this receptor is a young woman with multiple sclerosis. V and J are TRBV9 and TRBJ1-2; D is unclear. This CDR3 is CASSVQENYGYTF. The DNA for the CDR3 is TGTGCCAGCAGCGTACAGGAGAACTATGGCTACACCTTC.